This TCR beta chain was documented in a study of vaccination and CD4 T cells after COVID-19. Study background: Researchers treated cells with overlapping spike peptides taken from SARS-CoV-2, HCoV-NL63, HCoV-OC43 and HCoV-229E.

There are a few counts of this clonotype. Its antigen is currently unknown. The assay that was used to sequence DNA from cultured CD4+ T cells was the Oncomine TCR Beta short-read assay. One entry per CDR3 protein, called by TCRdb with MiXCR from the PCR reads. The sample lists fewer than 25,000 distinct CDR3 sequences; 35% to 50% were seen once. Per germline, CDR1 SGHDN and CDR2 FVKESK. The CDR3 has 17 amino acids. The V end was cut by 1 base, the J end by 4 bases, with 19 bases between. This sample's treatment: 10-day PBMC culture with coronavirus spike peptide pools or control peptides (ViraFEST assay).

The specimen was CD4+ T cells from blood, cultured in vitro. The clonotype was recovered from a human donor who had recovered from COVID-19. The V gene is TRBV14, the J gene TRBJ1-2; the D gene is possibly TRBD1 (6 bases). The CDR3 DNA reads as TGTGCCAGCAGCCAAGCCCCCGGAAAGGGGGAGCTCTATGGCTACACCTTC. It is translated as CASSQAPGKGELYGYTF.